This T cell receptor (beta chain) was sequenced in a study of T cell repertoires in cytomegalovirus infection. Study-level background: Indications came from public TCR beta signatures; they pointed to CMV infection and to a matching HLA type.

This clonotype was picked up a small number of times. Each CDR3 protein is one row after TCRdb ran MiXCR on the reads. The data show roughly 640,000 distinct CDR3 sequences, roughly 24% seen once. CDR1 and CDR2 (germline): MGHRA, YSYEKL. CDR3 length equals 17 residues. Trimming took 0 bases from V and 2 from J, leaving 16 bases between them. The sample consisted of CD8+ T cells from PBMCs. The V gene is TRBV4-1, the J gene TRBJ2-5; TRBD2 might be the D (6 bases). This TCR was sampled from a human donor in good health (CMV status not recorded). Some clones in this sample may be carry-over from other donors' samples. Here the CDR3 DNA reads TGCGCCAGCAGCCAAGAAATTAGGGACTCCTCTCAAGAGACCCAGTACTTC. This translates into CASSQEIRDSSQETQYF.